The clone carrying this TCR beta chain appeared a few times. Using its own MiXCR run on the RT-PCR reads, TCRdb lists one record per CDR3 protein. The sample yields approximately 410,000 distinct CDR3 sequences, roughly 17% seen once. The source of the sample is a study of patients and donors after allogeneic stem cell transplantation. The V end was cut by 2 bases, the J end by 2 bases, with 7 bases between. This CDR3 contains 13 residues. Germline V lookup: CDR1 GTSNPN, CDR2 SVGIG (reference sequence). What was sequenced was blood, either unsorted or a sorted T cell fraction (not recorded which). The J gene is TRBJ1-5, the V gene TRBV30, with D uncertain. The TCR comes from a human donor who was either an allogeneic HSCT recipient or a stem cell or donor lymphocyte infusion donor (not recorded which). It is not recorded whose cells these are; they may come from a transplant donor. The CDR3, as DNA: TGTGCCTGGAGTACTGGACGCAATCAGCCCCAGCATTTT. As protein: CAWSTGRNQPQHF.